The rows below give T cell receptor beta chains drawn from one sample of a study of blood T cell repertoires in COVID-19. Only in-frame clones appear in the TCRdb table, and some are missing; sequencing was by immunoSEQ multiplex PCR. The sample has roughly 90,000 clones; roughly nine tenths are singletons. Sequenced: peripheral blood. The receptors originated from a woman aged 80 or over with active COVID-19. CDR3s include the opening cysteine and the closing phenylalanine or tryptophan. Each record gives: D gene, V gene, J gene, clone size, CDR3 DNA, CDR3 protein. D genes are given only for firm matches. Size values are once, few and many counts, or a class for expanded clones, and some rows have none.

D gene: TRBD2; V gene: TRBV19; J gene: TRBJ2-1; clone size: .; CDR3 DNA: TGTGCCAGTAGTATGGGGACTAGCGGGAGGTTTCCAAGCTCCTACAATGAGCAGTTCTTC; CDR3 protein: CASSMGTSGRFPSSYNEQFF
D gene: TRBD2; V gene: TRBV7-3; J gene: TRBJ2-5; clone size: .; CDR3 DNA: TGTGCCAGCACCCTGAGCGGAGCGGGAGGGGAGACCCAGTACTTC; CDR3 protein: CASTLSGAGGETQYF
D gene: TRBD2; V gene: TRBV6-5; J gene: TRBJ2-5; clone size: once; CDR3 DNA: TGTGCCAGCAGTTACGGACTAGCGGGAGGCGAGACCCAGTACTTC; CDR3 protein: CASSYGLAGGETQYF
D gene: .; V gene: TRBV28; J gene: TRBJ2-1; clone size: .; CDR3 DNA: TGTGCCAGCACAAACGGCAGACAAGGCACAGATGAGCAGTTCTTC; CDR3 protein: CASTNGRQGTDEQFF
D gene: TRBD1; V gene: TRBV11-1; J gene: TRBJ2-7; clone size: once; CDR3 DNA: TGTGCCAGCAGCTTAGGGGACAGCCTCTCCTACGAGCAGTACTTC; CDR3 protein: CASSLGDSLSYEQYF
D gene: TRBD1; V gene: TRBV5-6; J gene: TRBJ1-6; clone size: .; CDR3 DNA: TGTGCCAGCAGCAGGGGGACAGGTGGTAATTCACCCCTCCACTTT; CDR3 protein: CASSRGTGGNSPLHF
D gene: .; V gene: TRBV2; J gene: TRBJ1-5; clone size: .; CDR3 DNA: TGTGCCAGCAGTGGGAACAGGGATAGCAATCAGCCCCAGCATTTT; CDR3 protein: CASSGNRDSNQPQHF
D gene: TRBD1; V gene: TRBV10-1; J gene: TRBJ2-7; clone size: .; CDR3 DNA: TGCGCCAGCAGTGGCTCCGACAGGGGATGCTACGAGCAGTACTTC; CDR3 protein: CASSGSDRGCYEQYF
D gene: TRBD1; V gene: TRBV6-5; J gene: TRBJ1-1; clone size: .; CDR3 DNA: TGTGCCAGCAGTCCCCGGGACAGTGAAGCTTTCTTT; CDR3 protein: CASSPRDSEAFF
D gene: TRBD1; V gene: TRBV4-1; J gene: TRBJ2-1; clone size: .; CDR3 DNA: TGCGCCAGCAGCCCCCGACAGGGGGTCTACAATGAGCAGTTCTTC; CDR3 protein: CASSPRQGVYNEQFF
D gene: TRBD1; V gene: TRBV7-2; J gene: TRBJ2-7; clone size: .; CDR3 DNA: TGTGCCAGCAGCTCCCAGGGGGTTGCCTACGAGCAGTACTTC; CDR3 protein: CASSSQGVAYEQYF
D gene: .; V gene: TRBV9; J gene: TRBJ2-3; clone size: .; CDR3 DNA: TGTGCCAGCAGCGTGGGGCGTACCACTAGCACAGATACGCAGTATTTT; CDR3 protein: CASSVGRTTSTDTQYF
D gene: .; V gene: TRBV28; J gene: TRBJ1-5; clone size: .; CDR3 DNA: TGTGCCAGCAGTCGCCCAGGGCATAGCAATCAGCCCCAGCATTTT; CDR3 protein: CASSRPGHSNQPQHF
D gene: .; V gene: TRBV12-5; J gene: TRBJ2-1; clone size: .; CDR3 DNA: TGTGCTAGTGGTTTATTCAACAATGAGCAGTTCTTC; CDR3 protein: CASGLFNNEQFF
D gene: TRBD1; V gene: TRBV18; J gene: TRBJ1-1; clone size: .; CDR3 DNA: TGTGCCAGCTCACCCGGACAGGGGTACAACACTGAAGCTTTCTTT; CDR3 protein: CASSPGQGYNTEAFF
D gene: .; V gene: TRBV18; J gene: TRBJ2-5; clone size: .; CDR3 DNA: TGTGCCAGCTCACCACCGGGCACGACGTTAGAGACCCAGTACTTC; CDR3 protein: CASSPPGTTLETQYF
D gene: .; V gene: TRBV7-3; J gene: TRBJ2-3; clone size: .; CDR3 DNA: TGTGCCAGCAGCCGCTCGGTCGCAGATACGCAGTATTTT; CDR3 protein: CASSRSVADTQYF
D gene: TRBD2; V gene: TRBV18; J gene: TRBJ2-3; clone size: .; CDR3 DNA: TGTGCCAGCTGTATGTACCTAGCGGCAAGCACAGATACGCAGTATTTT; CDR3 protein: CASCMYLAASTDTQYF
D gene: .; V gene: TRBV6-2/TRBV6-3; J gene: TRBJ1-1; clone size: .; CDR3 DNA: TGTGCCAGCAGTTACACGAGCGGACGCACTGAAGCTTTCTTT; CDR3 protein: CASSYTSGRTEAFF
D gene: .; V gene: TRBV6-5; J gene: TRBJ2-1; clone size: .; CDR3 DNA: TGTGCCAGCAGTTACCGGTCCTTAACGCCCTACAATGAGCAGTTCTTC; CDR3 protein: CASSYRSLTPYNEQFF
D gene: TRBD2; V gene: TRBV5-1; J gene: TRBJ2-7; clone size: .; CDR3 DNA: TGCGCCAGCAGCCCGCTAGCGGGAGGGCCCTACGAGCAGTACTTC; CDR3 protein: CASSPLAGGPYEQYF
D gene: .; V gene: TRBV5-1; J gene: TRBJ2-6; clone size: .; CDR3 DNA: TGCGCCAGCAGCTTGGGCCCTATGGGGGGAGGATCTGGGGCCAACGTCCTGACTTTC; CDR3 protein: CASSLGPMGGGSGANVLTF
D gene: TRBD2; V gene: TRBV28; J gene: TRBJ2-3; clone size: .; CDR3 DNA: TGTGCCAGCAGTTTAAGGATTTCCGGGACTAGTCGTGTAGATACGCAGTATTTT; CDR3 protein: CASSLRISGTSRVDTQYF
D gene: TRBD1; V gene: TRBV6-5; J gene: TRBJ1-2; clone size: .; CDR3 DNA: TGTGCCAGCACCGGGACAGCGAACTATGGCTACACCTTC; CDR3 protein: CASTGTANYGYTF
D gene: TRBD1; V gene: TRBV6-5; J gene: TRBJ1-2; clone size: few; CDR3 DNA: TGTGCCAGCAGGAGGGGACAGGGGGCTTATGGCTACACCTTC; CDR3 protein: CASRRGQGAYGYTF
D gene: .; V gene: TRBV7-2; J gene: TRBJ1-2; clone size: .; CDR3 DNA: TGTGCCAGCAGCTTAGCCTTCGGGGTCCAAGGCTATGGCTACACCTTC; CDR3 protein: CASSLAFGVQGYGYTF
D gene: TRBD2; V gene: TRBV18; J gene: TRBJ2-3; clone size: few; CDR3 DNA: TGTGCCAGCTCACCCCAAAGCGGGAGGACAGATACGCAGTATTTT; CDR3 protein: CASSPQSGRTDTQYF
D gene: .; V gene: TRBV7-8; J gene: TRBJ1-1; clone size: .; CDR3 DNA: TGTGCCAGCAGCTTAATCAAGCGACAGATGAACACTGAAGCTTTCTTT; CDR3 protein: CASSLIKRQMNTEAFF
D gene: TRBD1; V gene: TRBV28; J gene: TRBJ1-6; clone size: .; CDR3 DNA: TGTGCCAGCAGTGGCCTGCAGGGGGGTTATAGTTCACCCCTCCACTTT; CDR3 protein: CASSGLQGGYSSPLHF